The present entry profiles one T cell receptor beta chain with its context. This sample was included in a study of cytomegalovirus exposure and HLA in healthy donors. Overall study context: Later, an analysis reported that the 95 to 150 validation repertoires had used the same platform as the approximately 670 first-cohort repertoires.

The assay was immunoSEQ multiplex PCR, and TCRdb's table has in-frame clones only and misses some. Of roughly 67,000 clones listed, approximately 91% were seen once; the top ten hold roughly 3.1%. The donors were in the roughly 120-subject validation cohort, distinct from the approximately 700-subject first cohort. Trimming stripped 0 bases from V and 0 bases from J, with 9 bases between. This CDR3 comprises 16 residues. Germline lookup yields CDR1 LNHNV and CDR2 YYDKDF (reference sequence). This chain links TRBV15 with TRBJ2-1; tentatively, D is TRBD1 (6 bases). The sequence was collected from a man aged 18 to 35 in good health and CMV-seronegative. The sample was PBMCs. CDR3 DNA sequence: TGTGCCACCAGCAGAGATAAGGACAGCTCCTACAATGAGCAGTTCTTC. Its translation: CATSRDKDSSYNEQFF. Together with reference TRBV15 and TRBJ2-1, the CDR3 gives the full variable domain: DAMVIQNPRYQVTQFGKPVTLSCSQTLNHNVMYWYQQKSSQAPKLLFHYYDKDFNNEADTPDNFQSRRPNTSFCFLDIRSPGLGDTAMYLCATSRDKDSSYNEQFFGPGTRLTVL.